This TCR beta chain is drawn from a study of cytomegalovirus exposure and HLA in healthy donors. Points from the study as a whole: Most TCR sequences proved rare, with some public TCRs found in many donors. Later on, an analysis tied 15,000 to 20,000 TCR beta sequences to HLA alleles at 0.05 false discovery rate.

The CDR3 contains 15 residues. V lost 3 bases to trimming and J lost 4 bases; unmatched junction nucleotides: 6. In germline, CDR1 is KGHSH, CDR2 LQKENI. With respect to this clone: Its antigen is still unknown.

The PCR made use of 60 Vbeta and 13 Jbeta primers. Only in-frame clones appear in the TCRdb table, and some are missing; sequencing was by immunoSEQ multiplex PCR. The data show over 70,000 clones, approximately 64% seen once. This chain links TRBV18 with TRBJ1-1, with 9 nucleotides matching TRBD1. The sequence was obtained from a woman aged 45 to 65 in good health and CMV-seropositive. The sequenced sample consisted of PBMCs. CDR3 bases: TGTGCCAGCTCACCGGGACAGGGAGGTCCCACTGAAGCTTTCTTT. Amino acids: CASSPGQGGPTEAFF.